This T cell receptor beta chain was obtained from a study of blood T cell repertoires in COVID-19 (dated by TCRdb to 2018 to 2021). About the investigation overall: Samples from collaborators originated in the United States, Italy and Spain and spanned both the acute and convalescent phases of COVID-19. The prospective study material was composed of cDNA or gDNA derived from T cells, B-cell-depleted T cells, or PBMCs. The dataset comprised deeply sampled blood TCRbeta repertoires from subjects exposed to, actively infected with, or recovered from COVID-19. The repertoires were released in a freely available public database intended as a resource for research on the immune response to SARS-CoV-2. Samples were obtained from the ongoing ImmuneRACE study (first 160 participants) and from over a thousand subjects provided by 6 global collaborators. Sample metadata almost always included a de-identified subject ID, COVID-19 status, age in years and sex. HLA class I and class II types, where available, came from metadata supplied by the sample provider rather than from assay-based typing. On the study overall, not on this receptor specifically: The amount of clinical and demographic metadata varied by source and participant and was provided uncurated.

Measured from the cysteine to the phenylalanine, the CDR3 is 13 residues long. Left in the record is the CDR3 DNA by itself, 39 bases read in frame from the first base. Per the germline V gene (reference sequence), SGHNT is the CDR1 and YYREEE is the CDR2. A distance of 12 bases separates the germline ends of V and J, which lose 4 bases and 5 bases respectively. At one collaborating source in Seattle, patients were enrolled during active infection and were followed longitudinally through the course of disease. Each collaborating institution followed its own protocols to collect whole blood in K2EDTA tubes. For TCRbeta analysis, collaborator samples were shipped as frozen whole blood, as isolated PBMCs, or as DNA extracted from either sample type. On this clone: Its antigen is currently not known. The sample holds no much larger clone one base away, and base qualities are not on file.

TCRbeta CDR3 regions were amplified from genomic DNA using the immunoSEQ Assay, a bias-controlled multiplex PCR. The paper's processing steps were these. Nucleated cell counts per sample were estimated from amplification of reference gene primers within the assay. Sequence reads were collapsed and filtered to measure the absolute abundance of every unique TCRbeta CDR3 rearrangement. For each sample, productive Simpson clonality was calculated as the square root of Simpson's diversity index over productive rearrangements. This immuneACCESS table, as held by TCRdb, lists in-frame sequences with V and J called but not all clones. Of the missing ones, under half trace to an unresolved V gene in checked studies; the others have no known cause. That table gives V, J and clone size, and the DNA gave D and trimming. This sample lists a few hundred thousand clones; approximately 88% were detected once. In total, the top ten clones hold around an eighth of the sample.

The sequenced sample was peripheral blood. The receptor chain draws on TRBV5-4 and TRBJ1-1, with the D gene call left open. This receptor was identified in a woman aged 50 to 60 with COVID-19, enrolled during active disease. The CDR3 corresponds to CASSTNLETEAFF. The nucleotide sequence reads as follows: TGTGCCAGCAGCACCAATCTGGAGACTGAAGCTTTCTTT. Full variable domain (CDR3 extended with the reference TRBV5-4 and TRBJ1-1 proteins): ETGVTQSPTHLIKTRGQQVTLRCSSQSGHNTVSWYQQALGQGPQFIFQYYREEENGRGNFPPRFSGLQFPNYSSELNVNALELDDSALYLCASSTNLETEAFFGQGTRLTVV.